Below, 30 T cell receptor beta chains from the same sample are listed, as sequenced in a study of blood T cell repertoires in COVID-19 (dated by TCRdb to 2020 to 2022). The library was made by the immunoSEQ multiplex PCR assay. TCRdb's version of the immuneACCESS table is confined to in-frame rearrangements and falls short of the full clone set. An unresolved V gene accounts for under half of the shortfall where checked; the remainder is of unknown origin. This sample lists over 70,000 clones; over 65% were detected once. The top ten constitute around 3.9% of the sample. Sequencing was carried out using peripheral blood. The receptors were sampled from a woman in her fifties or sixties with acute or convalescent COVID-19.

V and J are TRBV27 and TRBJ2-3; 9 bases match TRBD2. CDR3 size: 18 residues. From germline, CDR1 is MNHEY and CDR2 SMNVEV (reference sequence). Germline trimming cut 6 bases from V and 0 bases from J; bases unmatched to any gene: 13. Here the CDR3 reads CASRANSGGLTSTDTQYF. Written as DNA, the CDR3 is TGTGCCAGCAGGGCCAATAGCGGGGGCTTGACTAGCACAGATACGCAGTATTTT.

This chain links TRBV29-1 with TRBJ1-1; TRBD1 matches at 8 bases. This CDR3 has 15 residues. J was trimmed by 0 bases and V by 3 bases; bases with no gene match: 6. Germline CDR1 SQVTM, CDR2 ANQGSEA. This chain's CDR3 is CSVDPWTGLNTEAFF. DNA for the CDR3: TGCAGCGTTGACCCCTGGACAGGGTTGAACACTGAAGCTTTCTTT.

V and J are TRBV18 and TRBJ1-6; no clear D gene. V shed 1 base and J shed 5 bases, with 15 bases lying between them. Germline CDR1 is KGHSH and CDR2 is LQKENI. The CDR3 totals 17 residues. CDR3 sequence (DNA): TGTGCCAGCTCACCACTTGCCAACCTACCCAATAATTCACCCCTCCACTTT. Translated: CASSPLANLPNNSPLHF.

This sequence joins TRBV16 and TRBJ1-5, with D possibly TRBD1 on 6 matching bases. V lost 4 bases to trimming and J lost 0 bases, with 16 bases between them. The CDR3 contains 17 residues. Per the germline V gene, CDR1 is KGHSY and CDR2 is FQNENV. CDR3 residues: CASSLMTGDYSNQPQHF. The CDR3 bases are TGTGCCAGCAGCCTGATGACAGGAGACTATAGCAATCAGCCCCAGCATTTT.

This clone appeared once. V and J are TRBV9 and TRBJ1-6, with 7 bases that match TRBD1. Germline V gene data show CDR1 as SGDLS and CDR2 as YYNGEE. The junction had 9 bases not matched to a gene; V was cut back by 3 bases and J by 9 bases. This CDR3 is built from 15 residues. This chain's CDR3 is CASSEWDSQGSPLHF. As DNA, the CDR3 is TGTGCCAGCAGCGAATGGGACAGCCAAGGTTCACCCCTCCACTTT.

The count of this clone is one. The chain employs TRBV13 and TRBJ1-3; D unresolved. CDR1 PRHDT and CDR2 FYEKMQ come from the germline V gene (reference sequence). Deletions cut 5 bases from V and 0 bases from J, with 8 bases between. The CDR3 extends over 14 amino acids. The CDR3 sequence: CASSNRDSGNTIYF. The CDR3 DNA is TGTGCCAGCAGCAACAGAGACTCTGGAAACACCATATATTTT.

This clone was seen ten or more times. The chain recombines TRBV4-2 with TRBJ1-2, with 10 bases aligning to TRBD1. Unmatched junction bases numbered 5, after V lost 1 base and J lost 6 bases. Germline V CDR1 and CDR2: LGHNA, YNFKEQ. The CDR3 is 15 amino acids. CDR3 DNA: TGTGCCAGCAGCCAAGTACCGGGACAGGGGCATGGCTACACCTTC. The encoded protein is CASSQVPGQGHGYTF.

This clone came up a few times. The chain is built from TRBV12-3 or TRBV12-4 and TRBJ2-7, with a tentative D call TRBD2 (5 bases). V lost 6 bases and J lost 4, with 10 bases in between. The CDR3 spans 12 residues. The chain's CDR3 is CASSGGDYEQYF. The CDR3 DNA reads TGTGCCAGCAGCGGAGGAGATTACGAGCAGTACTTC.

The chain employs TRBV5-1 and TRBJ2-7; D perhaps matches TRBD2 (5 bases). The CDR3 runs to 13 residues. CDR1 and CDR2 from the germline V gene are SGHRS and YFSETQ. Trimming left V 5 bases short and J 5 bases short, with 14 bases between. CDR3 in amino acids: CASRLRSGDEQYF. DNA of the CDR3: TGCGCCAGCAGGTTGCGATCCGGGGACGAGCAGTACTTC.

The rearrangement links TRBV19 to TRBJ2-1; weak D call: TRBD2 (7 bases). The V gene's germline CDR1 is LNHDA and CDR2 SQIVND (reference sequence). Trimming pared 7 bases from V and 7 bases from J, leaving 23 bases between. The CDR3 extends over 16 amino acids. The CDR3 spells CASTPRRAGASNEQFF. For the CDR3, the DNA is TGTGCCAGTACCCCTCGCAGGGCGGGGGCGTCGAATGAGCAGTTCTTC. Complete variable domain (other parts from reference TRBV19 and TRBJ2-1): DGGITQSPKYLFRKEGQNVTLSCEQNLNHDAMYWYRQDPGQGLRLIYYSQIVNDFQKGDIAEGYSVSREKKESFPLTVTSAQKNPTAFYLCASTPRRAGASNEQFFGPGTRLTVL.

J is TRBJ1-1 and V is TRBV5-4, with 7 bases identical to TRBD1. V shed 2 bases and J 7 bases; nucleotides not matched to a gene: 11. The CDR3 spans 15 residues. Germline V gives CDR1 SGHNT, CDR2 YYREEE (reference sequence). The CDR3, as DNA: TGTGCCAGCAGCTTACCCGGAGGGGGCTATGGTGAAGCTTTCTTT. Protein: CASSLPGGGYGEAFF.

The rearrangement joins TRBV6-5 to TRBJ1-5; the D gene is possibly TRBD1 (5 bases). The germline V gene has CDR1 MNHEY and CDR2 SVGAGI. The CDR3 spans 16 residues. V was pared by 4 bases and J by 0 bases, with 13 bases between. CDR3 in amino acids: CASSSRQTHSNQPQHF. CDR3 coding DNA: TGTGCCAGCAGTTCCCGACAGACCCATAGCAATCAGCCCCAGCATTTT.

V gene TRBV5-1 combines with J gene TRBJ1-2; D remains ambiguous. This CDR3 region has 12 residues. V shed 3 bases and J shed 7 bases, with 10 bases lying between them. CDR1 SGHRS and CDR2 YFSETQ come from the germline V gene. The CDR3 loop is CASSSLEGGYTF. CDR3 sequence (DNA): TGCGCCAGCAGCTCCCTGGAGGGTGGCTACACCTTC.

The CDR3 loop is CASRGQKISNQPQHF. The CDR3 nucleotides are TGTGCCAGCAGGGGACAGAAAATTAGCAATCAGCCCCAGCATTTT. The V gene is TRBV2, the J gene TRBJ1-5; 7 positions agree with TRBD1. The length of the CDR3 is 15 residues. J was trimmed by 0 bases and V by 6 bases; bases with no gene match: 5. CDR1 is SNHLY, CDR2 FYNNEI, per germline.

The J gene is TRBJ2-3, the V gene TRBV16; 7 bases align to TRBD1. The CDR3 runs to 13 residues. Germline V gene data show CDR1 as KGHSY and CDR2 as FQNENV. Trimming at V came to 2 bases and at J to 4 bases, leaving 0 bases not matched to a gene. CDR3 sequence reads: CASSQQGADTQYF. The CDR3 region has the DNA TGTGCCAGCAGCCAACAGGGGGCAGATACGCAGTATTTT. Variable domain in full (rest from reference TRBV16 and TRBJ2-3): GEEVAQTPKHLVRGEGQKAKLYCAPIKGHSYVFWYQQVLKNEFKFLISFQNENVFDETGMPKERFSAKCLPNSPCSLEIQATKLEDSAVYFCASSQQGADTQYFGPGTRLTVL.

The chain links TRBV2 to TRBJ1-4; 7 bases fit TRBD1. Trimming at V came to 6 bases and at J to 8 bases, leaving 12 bases not matched to a gene. The CDR3 has 15 amino acids. Looked up from germline, CDR1 is SNHLY and CDR2 is FYNNEI. CDR3 loop: CASSAYGQAQEKLFF. CDR3 coding DNA: TGTGCCAGCAGCGCCTATGGACAGGCACAGGAAAAACTGTTTTTT. The whole variable domain, remainder taken from reference TRBV2 and TRBJ1-4, is EPEVTQTPSHQVTQMGQEVILRCVPISNHLYFYWYRQILGQKVEFLVSFYNNEISEKSEIFDDQFSVERPDGSNFTLKIRSTKLEDSAMYFCASSAYGQAQEKLFFGSGTQLSVL.

The gene calls are TRBV30 and TRBJ1-4, with D uncertain. V lost 4 bases and J 0 bases, leaving 12 bases between the germline ends. The CDR3 contains 15 residues. The germline CDR1 and CDR2 sequences are GTSNPN and SVGIG (reference sequence). In nucleotides, the CDR3 is TGTGCCTGGAATACGGGTTCAGCAACTAATGAAAAACTGTTTTTT. Encoded protein: CAWNTGSATNEKLFF.

V usage is TRBV7-9 and J usage is TRBJ1-6; D uncertain. Trimming took 4 bases from V and 0 from J, leaving 7 bases between them. Germline V gives CDR1 SEHNR, CDR2 FQNEAQ (reference sequence). The CDR3 contains 15 residues. The chain's CDR3 is CASSSGSSYNSPLHF. In DNA form, the CDR3 reads TGTGCCAGCAGCTCCGGGAGCTCCTATAATTCACCCCTCCACTTT. The full variable domain, rest sourced from reference TRBV7-9 and TRBJ1-6, is DTGVSQNPRHKITKRGQNVTFRCDPISEHNRLYWYRQTLGQGPEFLTYFQNEAQLEKSRLLSDRFSAERPKGSFSTLEIQRTEQGDSAMYLCASSSGSSYNSPLHFGNGTRLTVT.

This chain connects TRBV28 to TRBJ1-5, with D maybe TRBD1 (5 bases). CDR1 is MDHEN and CDR2 is SYDVKM in the germline V gene. This CDR3 is built from 14 residues. Trimming shortened V by 6 bases and J by 6 bases, and 15 bases separated the two germline ends. CDR3 loop: CASRLQVLGQPQHF. DNA of the CDR3: TGTGCCAGCAGATTACAGGTCCTGGGTCAGCCCCAGCATTTT.

The genes are TRBV3-1 (or the pseudogene TRBV3-2) and TRBJ1-6, with 7 positions matching TRBD1. The CDR3 consists of 14 residues. Losses at the gene ends were 1 base for V and 13 bases for J; bases not matched to a gene: 7. Germline CDR1 reads LGHDT; CDR2 reads YNNKEL (reference sequence). The CDR3 DNA follows: TGTGCCAGCAGCCAAGGGGACAGCTTGCGGCCCCTCCACTTT. It codes for CASSQGDSLRPLHF.

The rearrangement joins TRBV24-1 to TRBJ2-3; D gene unclear. This CDR3 has 13 residues. From germline, CDR1 is KGHDR and CDR2 SFDVKD. The ends were cut back, 1 base at V and 5 bases at J, with 6 bases in the middle. The CDR3 loop is CATSDFPRDTQYF. CDR3 nucleotide sequence: TGTGCCACCAGTGATTTTCCGAGAGATACGCAGTATTTT.

The CDR3 protein is CASSQSSELAITGELFF. DNA for the CDR3: TGCGCCAGCAGCCAATCTTCGGAGCTAGCAATCACCGGGGAGCTGTTTTTT. The chain employs TRBV4-1 and TRBJ2-2, with a tentative D call TRBD2 (5 bases). The V gene's germline CDR1 is MGHRA and CDR2 YSYEKL. With 2 bases removed from V and 4 bases from J, the gap between germline ends came to 17 bases. The CDR3 is 17 residues long.

Worth noting for this clone: It is likely a read error, because the conserved phenylalanine at the end of the CDR3 is missing. The limits of the CDR3 on the DNA are not certain, so only TCRdb's listed CDR3 is given. This chain uses TRBV4-1 with TRBJ1-3. The CDR3 totals 11 residues, both ends included. CDR1 and CDR2 (germline): MGHRA, YSYEKL. The CDR3 sequence: CASACGPGSVT.

This sequence joins TRBV12-3 or TRBV12-4 and TRBJ1-2; tentative D call: TRBD1 (5 bases). The CDR3 extends over 13 amino acids. V lost 3 bases to trimming and J lost 7 bases, with 12 bases between them. This CDR3 is CASSFPGAGGYTF. The CDR3 DNA sequence: TGTGCCAGCAGTTTCCCTGGGGCTGGTGGCTACACCTTC.

The rearrangement joins TRBV5-6 to TRBJ1-1, with D hard to call. Trimming took off 4 bases at V and 6 bases at J, with 10 bases between the two ends. The CDR3 is 12 residues long. The germline CDR1 and CDR2 sequences are SGHDT and YYEEEE. DNA for the CDR3: TGTGCCAGCAGCACCACAGTCGCTGAAGCTTTCTTT. It is translated as CASSTTVAEAFF.

This chain uses TRBV27 with TRBJ2-3; D might be TRBD1 (5 bases). Trimming took off 3 bases at V and 2 bases at J, with 12 bases between the two ends. The germline V gene has CDR1 MNHEY and CDR2 SMNVEV (reference sequence). The CDR3 runs 15 residues. CDR3 in amino acids: CASSFGALPTDTQYF. Here the CDR3 DNA reads TGTGCCAGCAGTTTTGGGGCGTTGCCCACAGATACGCAGTATTTT.

The V call is TRBV28, the J call TRBJ1-2; 10 bases map to TRBD1. V shed 6 bases and J 4 bases; nucleotides not matched to a gene: 8. CDR1 MDHEN and CDR2 SYDVKM come from the germline V gene. The CDR3 is 15 residues long. DNA for the CDR3: TGTGCCAGCAGCCGTCCGCGACAGGGGGCCTATGGCTACACCTTC. Protein product: CASSRPRQGAYGYTF.

The DNA for the CDR3 is TGTGCCAGCAGCGACGGGAATTCACCCCTCCACTTT. This translates into CASSDGNSPLHF. This sequence joins TRBV7-2 and TRBJ1-6, with no clear D. Germline CDR1 is SGHTA and CDR2 is FQGNSA. V was trimmed by 5 bases and J by 7 bases, leaving 6 bases between them. The CDR3 is 12 residues long.

DNA of the CDR3: TGTGCCAGCAAACAGGGGGTCTTTGGCTACACCTTC. It yields the protein CASKQGVFGYTF. The chain couples TRBV6-5 to TRBJ1-2; 8 nucleotides align to TRBD1. J was trimmed by 7 bases and V by 7 bases; bases with no gene match: 5. In germline, CDR1 is MNHEY, CDR2 SVGAGI. CDR3 length equals 12 residues.

This sequence joins TRBV6-6 and TRBJ2-1; D is uncertain. Between the trimmed V and J ends, which lost 0 bases and 9 bases, there was a span of 6 bases. The germline CDR1 and CDR2 sequences are MNHNY and SVGAGI (reference sequence). The CDR3 extends over 12 amino acids. The chain's CDR3 is CASSYSPGEQFF. The CDR3 nucleotides are TGTGCCAGCAGTTACTCCCCGGGTGAGCAGTTCTTC.